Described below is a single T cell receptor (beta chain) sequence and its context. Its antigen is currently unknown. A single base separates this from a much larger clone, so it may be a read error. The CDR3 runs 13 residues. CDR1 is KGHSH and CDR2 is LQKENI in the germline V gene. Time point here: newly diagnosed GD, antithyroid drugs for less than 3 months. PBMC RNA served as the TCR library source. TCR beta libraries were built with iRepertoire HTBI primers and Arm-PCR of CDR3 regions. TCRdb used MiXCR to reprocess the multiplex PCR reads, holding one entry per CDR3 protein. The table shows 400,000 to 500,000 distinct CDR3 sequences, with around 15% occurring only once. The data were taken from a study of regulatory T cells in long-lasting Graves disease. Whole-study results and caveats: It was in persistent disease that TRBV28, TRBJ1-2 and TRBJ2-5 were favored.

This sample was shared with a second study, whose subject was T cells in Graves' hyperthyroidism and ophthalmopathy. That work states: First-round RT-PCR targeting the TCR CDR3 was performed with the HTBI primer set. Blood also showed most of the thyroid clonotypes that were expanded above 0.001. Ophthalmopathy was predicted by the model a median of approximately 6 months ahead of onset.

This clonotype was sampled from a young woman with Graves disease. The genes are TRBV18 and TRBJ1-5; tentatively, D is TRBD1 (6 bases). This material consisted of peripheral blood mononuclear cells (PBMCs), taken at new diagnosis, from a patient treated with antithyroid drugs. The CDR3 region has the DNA TGTACCAGCTCAACTTACAGGGATCAGCCCCAGCATTTT. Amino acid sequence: CTSSTYRDQPQHF.